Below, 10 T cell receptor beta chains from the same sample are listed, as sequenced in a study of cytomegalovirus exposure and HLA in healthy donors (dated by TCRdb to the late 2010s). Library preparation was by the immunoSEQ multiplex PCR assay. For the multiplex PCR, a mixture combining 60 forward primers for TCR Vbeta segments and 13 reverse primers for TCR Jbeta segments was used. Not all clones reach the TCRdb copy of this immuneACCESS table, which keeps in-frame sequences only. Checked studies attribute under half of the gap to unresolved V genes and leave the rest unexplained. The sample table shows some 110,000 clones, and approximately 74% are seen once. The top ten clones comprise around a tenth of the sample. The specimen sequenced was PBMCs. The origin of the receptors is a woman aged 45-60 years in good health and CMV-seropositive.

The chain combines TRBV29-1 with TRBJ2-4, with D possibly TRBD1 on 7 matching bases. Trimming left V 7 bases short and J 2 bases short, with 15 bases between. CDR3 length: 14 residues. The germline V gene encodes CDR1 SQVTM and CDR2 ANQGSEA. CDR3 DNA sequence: TGCAGCGCCCGACAGGGCGGGACCAAAAACATTCAGTACTTC. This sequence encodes CSARQGGTKNIQYF.

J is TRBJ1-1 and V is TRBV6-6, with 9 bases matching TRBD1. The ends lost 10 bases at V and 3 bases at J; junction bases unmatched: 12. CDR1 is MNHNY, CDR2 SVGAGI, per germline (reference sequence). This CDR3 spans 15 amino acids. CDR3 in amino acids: CATKLEQGAYTEAFF. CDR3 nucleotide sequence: TGTGCCACCAAACTTGAACAGGGGGCGTACACTGAAGCTTTCTTT.

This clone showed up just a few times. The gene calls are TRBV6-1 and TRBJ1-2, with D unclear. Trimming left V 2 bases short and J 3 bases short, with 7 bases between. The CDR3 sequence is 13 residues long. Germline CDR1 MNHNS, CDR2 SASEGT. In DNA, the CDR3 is TGTGCCAGCAGTGAAAGACTGGACTATGGCTACACCTTC. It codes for CASSERLDYGYTF.

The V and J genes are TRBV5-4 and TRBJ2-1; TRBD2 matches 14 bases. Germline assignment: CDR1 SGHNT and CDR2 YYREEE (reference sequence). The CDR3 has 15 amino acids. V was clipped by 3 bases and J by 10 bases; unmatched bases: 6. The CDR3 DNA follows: TGTGCCAGCAGCTCCAGACTAGCGGGGGGGCGGGAGCAGTTCTTC. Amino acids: CASSSRLAGGREQFF.

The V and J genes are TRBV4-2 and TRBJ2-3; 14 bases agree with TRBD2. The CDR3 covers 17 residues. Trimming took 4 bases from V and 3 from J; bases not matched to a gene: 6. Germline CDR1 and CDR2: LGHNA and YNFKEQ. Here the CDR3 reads CASSRGLAGDWTDTQYF. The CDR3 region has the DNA TGTGCCAGCAGCCGGGGACTAGCGGGAGATTGGACAGATACGCAGTATTTT.

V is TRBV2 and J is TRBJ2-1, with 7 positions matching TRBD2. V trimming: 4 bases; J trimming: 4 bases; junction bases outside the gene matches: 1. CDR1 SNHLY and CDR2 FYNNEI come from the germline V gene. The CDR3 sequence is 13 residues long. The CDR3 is CASSGTSYNEQFF. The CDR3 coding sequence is TGTGCCAGCAGTGGGACTAGTTACAATGAGCAGTTCTTC.

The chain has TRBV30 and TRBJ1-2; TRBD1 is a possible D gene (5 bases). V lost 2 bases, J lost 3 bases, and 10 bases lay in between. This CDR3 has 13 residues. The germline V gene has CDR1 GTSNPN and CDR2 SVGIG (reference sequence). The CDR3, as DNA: TGTGCCTGGAGTTGGGGCGGGGACTATGGCTACACCTTC. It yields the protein CAWSWGGDYGYTF.

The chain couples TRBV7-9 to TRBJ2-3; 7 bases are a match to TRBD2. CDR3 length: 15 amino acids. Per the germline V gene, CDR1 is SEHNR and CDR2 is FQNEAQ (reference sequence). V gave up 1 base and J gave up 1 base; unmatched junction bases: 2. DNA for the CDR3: TGTGCCAGCAGCTTAGTGGCGGGGGGCACAGATACGCAGTATTTT. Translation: CASSLVAGGTDTQYF.

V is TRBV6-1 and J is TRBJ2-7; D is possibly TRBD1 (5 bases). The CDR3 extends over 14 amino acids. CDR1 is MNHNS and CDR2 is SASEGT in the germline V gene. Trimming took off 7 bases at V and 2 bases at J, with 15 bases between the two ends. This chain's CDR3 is CASTETRAPYEQYF. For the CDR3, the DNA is TGTGCCAGCACCGAAACCAGGGCTCCCTACGAGCAGTACTTC.

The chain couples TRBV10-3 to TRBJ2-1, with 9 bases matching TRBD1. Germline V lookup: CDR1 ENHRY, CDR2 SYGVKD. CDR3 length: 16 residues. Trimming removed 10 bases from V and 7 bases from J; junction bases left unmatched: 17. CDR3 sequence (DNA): TGTGCCACCCTCACAAGACCGGGACAGGGAGGTAATGAGCAGTTCTTC. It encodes CATLTRPGQGGNEQFF.